This TCR beta chain is from a study of identical twins. Broader study findings: Shared out-of-frame alpha sequences (those common to twins) showed excess low generation probability. Weaker excess sharing between twins was seen in beta out-of-frame sequences. One should note that invariant MAIT and iNKT cells could partly confound zero-insertion analyses. The study reached conclusions through statistical analysis that was cross-sectional, not following the same donors.

From the 5' RACE reads, TCRdb called clonotypes with MiXCR, one entry per CDR3 protein. Among roughly 290,000 distinct CDR3 sequences listed, roughly 8.6% were seen once. In regard to this clonotype: Its antigen is unknown.

The V gene's germline CDR1 is DFQATT and CDR2 SNEGSKA (reference sequence). The CDR3 loop spans 14 amino acids. V lost 3 bases and J lost 4; bases outside the gene matches: 6. These data were likewise used in another study, on yellow fever vaccine responses in identical twins.

The receptor comes from a woman in her late teens or twenties in good health. The rearrangement joins TRBV20-1 to TRBJ2-3; 8 bases fit TRBD2. Sequences were obtained from memory (CD45RO+) T cells sorted from blood. DNA for the CDR3: TGCAGTGCTAGGTCCGGGGGGGGCTCAGATACGCAGTATTTT. Translated: CSARSGGGSDTQYF.